This T cell receptor beta chain was recorded in a study of shared clonotypes between healthy human individuals. In germline, CDR1 is SNHLY, CDR2 FYNNEI. V shed 4 bases and J shed 3 bases, with 9 bases lying between them. The CDR3 has 14 amino acids. The authors split each subset's genomic DNA evenly across several immunoSEQ plates. Researchers sequenced unsorted PBMC DNA using ten immunoSEQ deep assay plates. Sequencing was performed with immunoSEQ multiplex PCR; in TCRdb, only in-frame clones are kept and a portion is missing. The sample yields about 530,000 clones, 75% to 80% seen once. Every donor, a Caucasian adult, lived in Nashville, Tennessee.

This clonotype originated in a woman aged 40 to 50 in good health. Some clones in this sample may be carry-over from other donors' samples. What was sequenced was PBMCs. V is TRBV2 and J is TRBJ1-4; D is undetermined. The chain's CDR3 is CASSVRGANEKLFF. CDR3 in DNA: TGTGCCAGCAGTGTGCGGGGAGCTAATGAAAAACTGTTTTTT.